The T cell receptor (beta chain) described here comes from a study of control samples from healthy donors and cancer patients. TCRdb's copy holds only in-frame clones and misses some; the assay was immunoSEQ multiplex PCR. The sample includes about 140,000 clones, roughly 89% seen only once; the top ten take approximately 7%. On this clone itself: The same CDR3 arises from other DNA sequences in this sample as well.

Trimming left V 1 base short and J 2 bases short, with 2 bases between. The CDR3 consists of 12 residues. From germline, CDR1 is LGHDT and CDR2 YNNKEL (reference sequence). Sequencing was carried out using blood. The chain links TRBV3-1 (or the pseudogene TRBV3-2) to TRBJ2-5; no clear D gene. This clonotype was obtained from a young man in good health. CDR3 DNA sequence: TGTGCCAGCAGCCAAGTACAAGAGACCCAGTACTTC. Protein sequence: CASSQVQETQYF.